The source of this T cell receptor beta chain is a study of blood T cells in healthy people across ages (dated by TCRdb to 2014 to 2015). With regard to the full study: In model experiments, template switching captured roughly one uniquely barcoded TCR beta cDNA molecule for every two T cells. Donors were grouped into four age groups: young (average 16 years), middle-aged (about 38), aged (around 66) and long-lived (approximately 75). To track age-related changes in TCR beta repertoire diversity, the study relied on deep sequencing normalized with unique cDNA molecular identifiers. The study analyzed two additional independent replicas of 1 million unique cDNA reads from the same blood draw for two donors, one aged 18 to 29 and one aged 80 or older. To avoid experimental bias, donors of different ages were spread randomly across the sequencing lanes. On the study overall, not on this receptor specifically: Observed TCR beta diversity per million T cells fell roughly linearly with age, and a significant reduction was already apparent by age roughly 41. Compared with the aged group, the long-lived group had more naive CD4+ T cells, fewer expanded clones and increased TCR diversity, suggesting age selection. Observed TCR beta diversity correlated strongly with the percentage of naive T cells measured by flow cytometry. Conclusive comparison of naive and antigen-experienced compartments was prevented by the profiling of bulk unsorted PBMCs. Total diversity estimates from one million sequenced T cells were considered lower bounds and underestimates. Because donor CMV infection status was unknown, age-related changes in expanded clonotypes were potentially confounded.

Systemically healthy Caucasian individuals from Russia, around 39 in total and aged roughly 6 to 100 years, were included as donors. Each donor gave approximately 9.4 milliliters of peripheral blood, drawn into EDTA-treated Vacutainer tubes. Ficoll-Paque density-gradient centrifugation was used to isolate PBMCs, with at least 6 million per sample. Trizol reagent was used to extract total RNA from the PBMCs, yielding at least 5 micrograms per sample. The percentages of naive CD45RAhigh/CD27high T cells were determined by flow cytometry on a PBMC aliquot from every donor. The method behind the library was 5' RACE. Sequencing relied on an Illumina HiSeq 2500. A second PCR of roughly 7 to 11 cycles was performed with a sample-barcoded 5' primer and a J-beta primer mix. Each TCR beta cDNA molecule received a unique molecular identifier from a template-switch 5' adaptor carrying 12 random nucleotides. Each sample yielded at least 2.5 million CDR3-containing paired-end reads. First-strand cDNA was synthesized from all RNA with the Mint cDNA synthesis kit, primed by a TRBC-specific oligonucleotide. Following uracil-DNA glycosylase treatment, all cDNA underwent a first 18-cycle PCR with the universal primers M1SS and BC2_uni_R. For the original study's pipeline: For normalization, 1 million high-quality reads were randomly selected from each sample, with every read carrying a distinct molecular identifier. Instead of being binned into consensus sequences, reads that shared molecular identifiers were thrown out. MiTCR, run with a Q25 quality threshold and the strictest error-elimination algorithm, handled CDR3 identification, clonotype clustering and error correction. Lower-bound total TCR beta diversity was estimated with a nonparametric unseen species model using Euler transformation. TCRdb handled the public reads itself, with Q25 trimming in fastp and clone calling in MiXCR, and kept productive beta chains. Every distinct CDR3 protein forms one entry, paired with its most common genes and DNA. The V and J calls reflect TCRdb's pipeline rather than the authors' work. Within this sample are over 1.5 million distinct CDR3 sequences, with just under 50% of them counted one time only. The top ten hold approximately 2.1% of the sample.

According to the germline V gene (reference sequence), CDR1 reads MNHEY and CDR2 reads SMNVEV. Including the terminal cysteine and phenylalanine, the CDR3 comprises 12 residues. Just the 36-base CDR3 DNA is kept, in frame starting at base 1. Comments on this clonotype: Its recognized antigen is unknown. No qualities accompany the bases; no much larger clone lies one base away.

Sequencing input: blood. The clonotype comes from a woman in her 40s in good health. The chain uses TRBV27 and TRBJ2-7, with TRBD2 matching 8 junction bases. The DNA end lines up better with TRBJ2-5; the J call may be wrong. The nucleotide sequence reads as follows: TGTGCCACCGGGGGGGGCCTTGAGACCCAGTACTTC. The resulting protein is CATGGGLETQYF.